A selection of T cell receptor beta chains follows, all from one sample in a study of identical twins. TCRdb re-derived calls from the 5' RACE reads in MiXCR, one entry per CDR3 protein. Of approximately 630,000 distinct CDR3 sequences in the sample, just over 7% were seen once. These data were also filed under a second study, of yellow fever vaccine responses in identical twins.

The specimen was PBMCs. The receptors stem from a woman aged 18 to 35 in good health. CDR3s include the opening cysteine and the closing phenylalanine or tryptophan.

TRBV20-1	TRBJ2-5	CSAQGVWETQYF
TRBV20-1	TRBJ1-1	CSAPMGGTMNTEAFF
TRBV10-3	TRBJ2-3	CAISAGNTDTQYF
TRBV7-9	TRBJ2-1	CASSLYTHNEQFF
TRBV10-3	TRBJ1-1	CAISDTPNTEAFF
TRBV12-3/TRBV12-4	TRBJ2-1	CASVRQGGTYNEQFF
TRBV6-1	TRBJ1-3	CASRRGGLWDSSGNTIYF
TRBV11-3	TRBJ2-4	CASSDRGNIQYF
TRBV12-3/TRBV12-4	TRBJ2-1	CASRGDSSNEQFF
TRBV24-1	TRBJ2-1	CATSRQGVGNEQFF
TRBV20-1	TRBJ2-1	CSASEIGTGSYNEQFF
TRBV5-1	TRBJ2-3	CASRGWESTDTQYF
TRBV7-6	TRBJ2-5	CASSLVYRETQYF
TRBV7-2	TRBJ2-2	CASSHDLGELFF
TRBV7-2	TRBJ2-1	CASSPIPTSFSEQFF
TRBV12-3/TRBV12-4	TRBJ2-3	CASSPLLGLAGADTQYF
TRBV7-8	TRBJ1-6	CASSPGRGEDSPLHF
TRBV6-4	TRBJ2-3	CASSDPGRGDTQYF
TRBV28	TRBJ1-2	CASRTGRGYGYTF
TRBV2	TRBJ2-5	CASSYTLADQETQYF
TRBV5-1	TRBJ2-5	CASSRNGRGQETQYF
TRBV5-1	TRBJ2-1	CASSEMRGSSYNEQFF
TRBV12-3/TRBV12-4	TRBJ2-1	CASRTPGQMGYEQFF
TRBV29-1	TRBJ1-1	CSVVWGAEAFF
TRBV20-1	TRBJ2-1	CSARDQFGGSYNEQFF
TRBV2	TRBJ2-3	CASSEVPSGGAKLDTQYF
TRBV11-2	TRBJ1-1	CASIPLEGRLEAFF
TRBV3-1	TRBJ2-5	CASSQDLAPRGETQYF
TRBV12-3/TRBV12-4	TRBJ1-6	CASSLAGPNSPLHF
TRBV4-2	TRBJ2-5	CASSHRVDRLAGGEQETQYF
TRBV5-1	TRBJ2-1	CASSFGSPGNEQFF
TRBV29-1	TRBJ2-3	CSVGGTGSTDAQYF
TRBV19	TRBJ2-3	CASKRNGGAGDTQYF
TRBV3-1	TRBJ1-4	CASSQPTQATNEKLFF
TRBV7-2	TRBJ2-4	CASSSPQGLDIQYF
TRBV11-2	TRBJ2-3	CASSFSPPDTQYF
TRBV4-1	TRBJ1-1	CASSQGQGPNTEAFF
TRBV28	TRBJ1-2	CASSNPPGTGGGYGYTF
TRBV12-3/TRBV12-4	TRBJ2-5	CASSPKALWTQYF
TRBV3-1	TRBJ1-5	CASSPTPGGVNQPQHF
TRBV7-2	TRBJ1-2	CASSLVGGQGGGYTF